These 14 T cell receptor beta chains were all obtained from the same sample, sequenced in a study of blood T cells in healthy people across ages. A sample-barcoded 5' primer and a J-beta primer mix were used in a second PCR of roughly 6 to 12 cycles. TCRdb recomputed calls from the 5' RACE reads with MiXCR, one row per CDR3 protein. The sample lists approximately 790,000 distinct CDR3 sequences; less than 80% were seen once. Material: blood. Receptors originate from a man aged 30 to 39 in good health.

This sequence joins TRBV5-1 and TRBJ1-2, with 7 bases matching TRBD1. CDR3 length: 14 amino acids. Trimming cost V 3 bases and J 4 bases; bases outside gene matches: 6. Germline CDR1 and CDR2: SGHRS and YFSETQ. The CDR3 DNA reads as TGCGCCAGCAGCTCTACAGGGGACCTCTATGGCTACACCTTC. Protein: CASSSTGDLYGYTF.

The chain combines TRBV20-1 with TRBJ2-4; weak D call: TRBD2 (6 bases). Germline V gives CDR1 DFQATT, CDR2 SNEGSKA (reference sequence). V lost 1 base and J lost 9, with 10 bases in between. The CDR3 has 12 amino acids. The CDR3 loop reads CSARGTGGIQYF. CDR3 DNA: TGCAGTGCTAGAGGAACCGGGGGCATTCAGTACTTC.

The genes are TRBV6-1 and TRBJ2-1; 12 positions agree with TRBD2. This CDR3 has 17 amino acids. Losses at the gene ends were 5 bases for V and 2 bases for J; bases not matched to a gene: 7. The V gene's germline CDR1 is MNHNS and CDR2 SASEGT. Here the CDR3 reads CASSFTGLAGPYNEQFF. CDR3 in DNA: TGTGCCAGCAGTTTCACGGGACTAGCGGGCCCCTACAATGAGCAGTTCTTC.

This clonotype was observed a single time. The V and J genes are TRBV20-1 and TRBJ2-7, with 8 bases identical to TRBD1. The CDR3 has 14 amino acids. Germline V CDR1 and CDR2: DFQATT, SNEGSKA (reference sequence). V lost 6 bases to trimming and J lost 6 bases; unmatched junction nucleotides: 13. In DNA, the CDR3 is TGCAGTGCCAGTCCTCCGGACAGGGTAAGCGAGCAGTACTTC. Amino acids: CSASPPDRVSEQYF.

As for this clonotype: Mismatch with germline at one junction end may stem from a read error. The V call is TRBV4-2, the J call TRBJ2-1; D unclear. The CDR3 covers 14 residues. Germline-derived CDR1 and CDR2 are LGHNA and YNFKEQ. The CDR3 reads CASSQDPGNKEQFF. CDR3 bases: TGTGCCAGCAGCCAAGACCCCGGTAACAAAGAGCAGTTCTTC.

V and J are TRBV27 and TRBJ2-6, with D maybe TRBD2 (5 bases). V gave up 6 bases and J gave up 1 base, with 13 bases separating them. Germline CDR1 MNHEY, CDR2 SMNVEV (reference sequence). The CDR3 has 16 residues. The CDR3 nucleotides are TGTGCCAGCAGCGGACTTGGGGAGTCTGGGGCCAACGTCCTGACTTTC. This translates into CASSGLGESGANVLTF.

The CDR3 here is CASSQESRAGEQYF. CDR3 sequence (DNA): TGTGCCAGCAGCCAAGAGTCCCGAGCAGGGGAGCAGTACTTC. The chain uses TRBV4-2 and TRBJ2-1; tentative D call: TRBD1 (5 bases). Near its end, the DNA agrees better with TRBJ2-7, so the J call may be wrong. Germline V gene data show CDR1 as LGHNA and CDR2 as YNFKEQ. This CDR3 spans 14 amino acids.

The chain joins TRBV2 to TRBJ2-4; D is possibly TRBD1 (6 bases). In germline, CDR1 is SNHLY, CDR2 FYNNEI. The V end lost 3 bases, the J end lost 8 bases, and 14 bases lay between the germline ends. This CDR3 spans 14 amino acids. The CDR3 spells CASSEAGDGDIQYF. In DNA, the CDR3 is TGTGCCAGCAGTGAGGCAGGGGATGGGGACATTCAGTACTTC. The variable domain in full, with the rest retrieved from reference TRBV2 and TRBJ2-4, is EPEVTQTPSHQVTQMGQEVILRCVPISNHLYFYWYRQILGQKVEFLVSFYNNEISEKSEIFDDQFSVERPDGSNFTLKIRSTKLEDSAMYFCASSEAGDGDIQYFGAGTRLSVL.

The chain employs TRBV7-2 and TRBJ2-1, with 9 bases lining up with TRBD1. V trimming: 5 bases; J trimming: 5 bases; junction bases outside the gene matches: 7. The CDR3 has 15 amino acids. CDR1 is SGHTA and CDR2 is FQGNSA in the germline V gene. For the CDR3, the DNA is TGTGCCAGCAGCCCGGACAGGGGAGGTGACAATGAGCAGTTCTTC. It is translated as CASSPDRGGDNEQFF.

The chain recombines TRBV4-1 with TRBJ2-7; D is ambiguous. The V end was cut by 0 bases, the J end by 5 bases, with 14 bases between. Per germline, CDR1 MGHRA and CDR2 YSYEKL. The CDR3 contains 15 residues. CDR3 in DNA: TGCGCCAGCAGCCAAGATAGTCAACTCCGGAACGAGCAGTACTTC. This codes for CASSQDSQLRNEQYF.

This clonotype was detected only once. V and J are TRBV6-5 and TRBJ2-5; no reliable D call. The J call may be wrong; the DNA end is better matched by TRBJ2-7. Germline values: CDR1 MNHEY, CDR2 SVGAGI. This CDR3 has 16 residues. CDR3 in DNA: TGTGCCAGCAGCGTGCCTGGACGGTGGGGAACCTACGAGCAGTACTTC. This gives the protein CASSVPGRWGTYEQYF.

The rearrangement uses TRBV7-2 and TRBJ2-4, with TRBD1 matching 9 bases. Matching the DNA end better, TRBJ2-7 makes the J call doubtful. The CDR3 spans 15 residues. CDR1 and CDR2 (germline): SGHTA, FQGNSA. CDR3 sequence reads: CASSLARDREYEQYF. DNA for the CDR3: TGTGCCAGCAGCTTAGCACGGGACAGGGAATACGAGCAGTACTTC.

The rearrangement links TRBV20-1 to TRBJ2-1; D uncertain. V lost 3 bases and J 0 bases, leaving 12 bases between the germline ends. Germline CDR1 DFQATT, CDR2 SNEGSKA (reference sequence). The CDR3 runs to 15 residues. The CDR3 nucleotides are TGCAGTGCTAGGGAGCTGGTGAGCTCCTACAATGAGCAGTTCTTC. This translates into CSARELVSSYNEQFF.

This chain uses TRBV4-1 with TRBJ2-3; TRBD1 might be the D (5 bases). The CDR3 extends over 17 amino acids. Trimming took 1 base from V and 1 from J, leaving 15 bases between them. Germline V lookup: CDR1 MGHRA, CDR2 YSYEKL. The CDR3 here is CASSQVVGRVGTDTQYF. In DNA, the CDR3 is TGCGCCAGCAGCCAAGTAGTAGGCAGGGTGGGCACAGATACGCAGTATTTT.